Following are 18 T cell receptor beta chains from one sample sequenced in a study of shared clonotypes between healthy human individuals. Clones were read by immunoSEQ multiplex PCR, and TCRdb kept only the in-frame ones, dropping some. The sample lists approximately 2,300,000 clones, around 93% seen once, with 0.3% to 0.45% in the top ten. Sequencing was done on a sample of naive CD4+ T cells from PBMCs. Subset described: CD45RA+ positively selected. Receptor source: a man between 18 and 29 years old in good health. Some clones in this sample may be carry-over from other donors' samples.

Remarks on this clone: This CDR3 is also generated by other DNA sequences in the sample. The chain is built from TRBV20-1 and TRBJ2-1; D is undetermined. Looked up from germline, CDR1 is DFQATT and CDR2 is SNEGSKA (reference sequence). The CDR3 has 11 amino acids. V lost 1 base and J 6 bases, leaving 4 bases between the germline ends. CDR3 residues: CSARVSNEQFF. CDR3 DNA sequence: TGCAGTGCTAGAGTAAGCAATGAGCAGTTCTTC.

The chain carries TRBV7-9 and TRBJ1-1; possible D gene TRBD1, 6 bases. The CDR3 runs 15 residues. Germline CDR1 and CDR2: SEHNR and FQNEAQ (reference sequence). Between the trimmed V and J ends, which lost 1 base and 2 bases, there was a span of 11 bases. CDR3 nucleotides: TGTGCCAGCAGCTTAGGGAAGGGGGGAAACACTGAAGCTTTCTTT. It translates to CASSLGKGGNTEAFF.

This chain uses TRBV15 with TRBJ2-7; TRBD2 matches 9 bases. The CDR3 consists of 16 residues. The ends lost 3 bases at V and 7 bases at J; junction bases unmatched: 13. Germline V gives CDR1 LNHNV, CDR2 YYDKDF (reference sequence). For the CDR3, the DNA is TGTGCCACCAGCAGGGGGGCGGGGGGGAGATTGGAGGAGCAGTACTTC. It translates to CATSRGAGGRLEEQYF.

As concerns this clone: The identical CDR3 is also encoded by other nucleotide sequences in the sample. V usage is TRBV28 and J usage is TRBJ1-3; perhaps TRBD1 as D (5 bases). CDR1 is MDHEN, CDR2 SYDVKM, per germline. The CDR3 extends over 13 amino acids. V lost 4 bases and J 1 base, leaving 5 bases between the germline ends. The CDR3 region is CASSWGSGNTIYF. The CDR3 nucleotides are TGTGCCAGCAGTTGGGGGTCTGGAAACACCATATATTTT.

The J gene is TRBJ2-3, the V gene TRBV2; TRBD2 matches at 7 bases. Germline V gene sequence: CDR1 SNHLY, CDR2 FYNNEI. The CDR3 has 18 amino acids. V dropped 2 bases and J dropped 4; count of bases not matched to a gene: 15. The CDR3: CASSEQAGANLWADTQYF. The CDR3 bases are TGTGCCAGCAGTGAACAGGCGGGAGCTAACTTATGGGCAGATACGCAGTATTTT.

The V gene is TRBV6-5, the J gene TRBJ2-2, with 7 positions matching TRBD1. Germline assignment: CDR1 MNHEY and CDR2 SVGAGI. This CDR3 region has 12 residues. V trimming: 11 bases; J trimming: 7 bases; junction bases outside the gene matches: 7. CDR3 in DNA: TGTGCCGTGACAGGGCCAATCGGGGAGCTGTTTTTT. Amino acid sequence: CAVTGPIGELFF.

CDR3 bases: TGTGCCAGCAGCACAGGACAGGGAAACACCATATATTTT. This codes for CASSTGQGNTIYF. The gene calls are TRBV7-6 and TRBJ1-3; D is possibly TRBD1 (6 bases). Trimming cost V 5 bases and J 4 bases, with 9 bases left between them. CDR3 length equals 13 residues. Per germline, CDR1 SGHVS and CDR2 FNYEAQ.

The rearrangement links TRBV18 to TRBJ2-7; a possible D gene is TRBD1 (5 bases). Trimming stripped 4 bases from V and 1 base from J, with 11 bases between. The CDR3 is made up of 14 amino acids. Germline CDR1 and CDR2: KGHSH and LQKENI. As DNA, the CDR3 is TGTGCCAGCTCACTAGGGGCCGCGTCCTACGAGCAGTACTTC. As protein: CASSLGAASYEQYF.

V usage is TRBV28 and J usage is TRBJ1-5; 7 bases align to TRBD1. This CDR3 has 16 amino acids. J gave up 2 bases and V 5 bases, and 9 bases lay outside the gene matches. Germline CDR1 and CDR2: MDHEN and SYDVKM. In DNA, the CDR3 is TGTGCCAGCAGTACAGCCAGGGGGGCGGGCAATCAGCCCCAGCATTTT. Translation: CASSTARGAGNQPQHF.

The V and J genes are TRBV27 and TRBJ2-7, with D possibly matching TRBD2 (7 bases). The germline gives CDR1 MNHEY, CDR2 SMNVEV (reference sequence). The CDR3 runs to 13 residues. V was pared by 3 bases and J by 7 bases, with 13 bases between. As DNA, the CDR3 is TGTGCCAGCAGTTTTCGGGGGGCGGGGGAGCAGTACTTC. Translated: CASSFRGAGEQYF.

The V gene is TRBV7-9, the J gene TRBJ2-7; 8 bases align to TRBD2. CDR3 length equals 16 residues. Trimming cost V 1 base and J 1 base; bases outside gene matches: 6. The germline CDR1 and CDR2 sequences are SEHNR and FQNEAQ (reference sequence). CDR3 bases: TGTGCCAGCAGCTTAGGGGGACTAGTCCCTTCCTACGAGCAGTACTTC. The encoded protein is CASSLGGLVPSYEQYF.

This chain joins TRBV28 and TRBJ2-7, with D tentatively TRBD2 (6 bases). V dropped 8 bases and J dropped 5 bases, with 13 bases sitting between them. The germline gives CDR1 MDHEN, CDR2 SYDVKM. The CDR3 totals 12 residues. As DNA, the CDR3 is TGTGCCAGCGGTCGGGAGAGGAACGAGCAGTACTTC. Translation gives CASGRERNEQYF.

This clone was recorded once. CDR3 nucleotides: TGTGCCAGCAGCGTCGGGGGCGAAAAGACTAATGAAAAACTGTTTTTT. Its translation is CASSVGGEKTNEKLFF. The J gene is TRBJ1-4, the V gene TRBV28, with TRBD1 as a possible D gene (6 bases). The germline V and J ends were trimmed by 6 bases and 2 bases, with 16 bases remaining between them. Germline CDR1 reads MDHEN; CDR2 reads SYDVKM. The CDR3 totals 16 residues.

The chain links TRBV7-2 to TRBJ2-6; TRBD2 might be the D (5 bases). V lost 4 bases and J lost 0, with 7 bases in between. The germline V gene encodes CDR1 SGHTA and CDR2 FQGNSA. The CDR3 loop spans 15 amino acids. The CDR3 region has the DNA TGTGCCAGCAGCTCCGGGATCTCTGGGGCCAACGTCCTGACTTTC. Encoded protein: CASSSGISGANVLTF.

The V call is TRBV5-4, the J call TRBJ2-1; the D is unclear. Trimming removed 0 bases at V and 0 bases at J, with 7 bases between. The CDR3 has 15 amino acids. CDR1 is SGHNT and CDR2 is YYREEE in the germline V gene (reference sequence). For the CDR3, the DNA is TGTGCCAGCAGCTTGGACCCAGTCTCCTACAATGAGCAGTTCTTC. This translates into CASSLDPVSYNEQFF.

This chain links TRBV7-8 with TRBJ2-7; D is undetermined. The CDR3 is made up of 17 amino acids. The V gene's germline CDR1 is SGHVS and CDR2 FQNEAQ. V was clipped by 1 base and J by 0 bases, with 16 bases between them. CDR3 protein: CASSLGSRRIPSYEQYF. The CDR3 nucleotides read TGTGCCAGCAGCTTAGGGAGCCGACGGATCCCCTCCTACGAGCAGTACTTC. The variable domain in full, completed from reference TRBV7-8 and TRBJ2-7, reads GAGVSQSPRYKVAKRGQDVALRCDPISGHVSLFWYQQALGQGPEFLTYFQNEAQLDKSGLPSDRFFAERPEGSVSTLKIQRTQQEDSAVYLCASSLGSRRIPSYEQYFGPGTRLTVT.

The rearrangement uses TRBV20-1 and TRBJ2-7, with a possible D match to TRBD2 (5 bases). V was shortened by 3 bases and J by 6 bases, with 9 bases between the two germline ends. Germline lookup yields CDR1 DFQATT and CDR2 SNEGSKA (reference sequence). CDR3 length: 11 residues. CDR3 sequence (DNA): TGCAGTGCTAGCCGACTAACCGAGCAGTACTTC. It codes for CSASRLTEQYF.

CDR3 sequence: CASKGRDYYNEQFF. CDR3 in DNA: TGTGCCAGTAAGGGACGGGACTATTACAATGAGCAGTTCTTC. The chain is built from TRBV19 and TRBJ2-1; 7 positions agree with TRBD2. CDR1 LNHDA and CDR2 SQIVND come from the germline V gene (reference sequence). V gave up 7 bases and J gave up 4 bases; unmatched junction bases: 7. This CDR3 has 14 residues.